The present T cell receptor beta chain was sequenced within a study of T cell responses to AZD1222 COVID-19 vaccine. About the research overall: Pooled in the analysis were second doses at about 4 or about 12 weeks. Study results and limitations: Distributed over spike, vaccine-associated CD4 TCRs predominated at 160-218 and 743-854. Baseline seropositivity characterized only six AZD1222 recipients.

This CDR3 contains 17 residues. This clone came up once. Its antigen is unknown. Sequencing was performed with immunoSEQ multiplex PCR; in TCRdb, only in-frame clones are kept and a portion is missing. The sample has more than 95,000 clones; 90% are singletons. The material sequenced was peripheral blood, taken on day 0 of AZD1222 vaccination. The chain links TRBV21-1 to TRBJ1-1; TRBD1 reflects the table's D call only, with no check against the DNA. TRBV21-1 is given as a pseudogene. The receptor's source is an adult in good health. This CDR3 is CASSKATRDRLNTEAFF. The CDR3 coding sequence is TGTGCCAGCAGCAAAGCTACTCGGGACAGATTGAACACTGAAGCTTTCTTT.